This passage covers 20 T cell receptor beta chains from one sample sequenced in a study of T cells after yellow fever vaccination. Using its own MiXCR run on the 5' RACE reads, TCRdb lists one record per CDR3 protein. The sample lists around 610,000 distinct CDR3 sequences; about 14% were seen once. This material consisted of PBMCs, taken on the day of the yellow fever booster vaccination. These receptors were taken from a man aged 25-45 years who received the YFV17D yellow fever vaccine.

Concerning this clonotype: A clone one base away is much larger, so this may be a read error. The V and J genes are TRBV7-2 and TRBJ2-3; TRBD2 might be the D (6 bases). CDR1 SGHTA and CDR2 FQGNSA come from the germline V gene. There are 15 residues in the CDR3. V dropped 3 bases and J dropped 2 bases, with 12 bases sitting between them. The CDR3 region has the DNA TGTGCCAGCAGCTTTCAGGGCGGGGCCACAGATACGCAGTATTTT. Amino acids: CASSFQGGATDTQYF.

This clonotype appeared many times. J is TRBJ2-3 and V is TRBV5-6; the D is unclear. Germline lookup yields CDR1 SGHDT and CDR2 YYEEEE. The CDR3 loop spans 17 amino acids. With 0 bases removed from V and 0 bases from J, the gap between germline ends came to 14 bases. The CDR3 DNA reads as TGTGCCAGCAGCTTGGCCTTCTCCGGACCAAGCACAGATACGCAGTATTTT. The encoded protein is CASSLAFSGPSTDTQYF.

This clonotype was detected a few times. V usage is TRBV5-1 and J usage is TRBJ2-3, with 8 bases identical to TRBD2. Germline CDR1 reads SGHRS; CDR2 reads YFSETQ. The CDR3 consists of 15 residues. Losses at the gene ends were 4 bases for V and 0 bases for J; bases not matched to a gene: 4. The CDR3 region has the DNA TGCGCCAGCAGCGTGTCTAGCGGGAGCACAGATACGCAGTATTTT. Residues: CASSVSSGSTDTQYF.

This clonotype was found a few times. The chain is built from TRBV20-1 and TRBJ2-1; 8 bases fit TRBD2. CDR1 is DFQATT and CDR2 is SNEGSKA in the germline V gene (reference sequence). This CDR3 is 12 amino acids long. Trimming at V came to 6 bases and at J to 5 bases, leaving 3 bases not matched to a gene. CDR3: CSARLAHNEQFF. CDR3 in DNA: TGCAGTGCCAGACTAGCGCACAATGAGCAGTTCTTC.

This clonotype was counted only a few times. This chain uses TRBV20-1 with TRBJ2-1; 10 bases match TRBD2. CDR1 and CDR2 (germline): DFQATT, SNEGSKA (reference sequence). This CDR3 spans 13 amino acids. The DNA for the CDR3 is TGCAGCGGAGCGGGAGGGCCCTACAATGAGCAGTTCTTC. Amino acids: CSGAGGPYNEQFF.

The rearrangement links TRBV7-3 to TRBJ2-5, with 7 bases lining up with TRBD2. Germline V gives CDR1 SGHTA, CDR2 FQGTGA. V trimming: 5 bases; J trimming: 5 bases; junction bases outside the gene matches: 5. This CDR3 comprises 13 residues. The chain's CDR3 is CASSRGSTETQYF. In DNA form, the CDR3 reads TGTGCCAGCAGCCGCGGGAGTACGGAGACCCAGTACTTC.

This clonotype was seen more than once but under ten times. The rearrangement joins TRBV6-5 to TRBJ2-3, with 8 bases fitting TRBD1. The CDR3 loop spans 17 amino acids. Germline V CDR1 and CDR2: MNHEY, SVGAGI. V lost 2 bases and J lost 1; bases outside the gene matches: 8. CDR3 nucleotides: TGTGCCAGCAGTTACGCAGGGGGCCTGGTGGGCACAGATACGCAGTATTTT. This codes for CASSYAGGLVGTDTQYF.

The chain employs TRBV20-1 and TRBJ2-1; D not certain. In germline, CDR1 is DFQATT, CDR2 SNEGSKA (reference sequence). The V gene lost 2 bases and the J gene lost 8 bases, with 16 bases spanning the gap. The CDR3 spans 14 residues. The CDR3 region is CSARSPTGGDEQFF. CDR3 DNA: TGCAGTGCTAGATCTCCGACGGGTGGCGATGAGCAGTTCTTC.

This chain uses TRBV6-2 or TRBV6-3 with TRBJ2-1; weak D call: TRBD2 (6 bases). Germline values: CDR1 MNHEY, CDR2 SVGEGT. This CDR3 spans 14 amino acids. V lost 2 bases and J 3 bases, leaving 8 bases between the germline ends. The CDR3 sequence: CASSYGGVYNEQFF. The CDR3 DNA sequence: TGTGCCAGCAGTTACGGCGGGGTCTACAATGAGCAGTTCTTC.

The chain uses TRBV4-2 and TRBJ2-1, with D perhaps matching TRBD1 (6 bases). Trimming removed 7 bases at V and 3 bases at J, with 16 bases between. The length of the CDR3 is 15 residues. The germline V gene has CDR1 LGHNA and CDR2 YNFKEQ. The CDR3 protein is CASTSPGAGYNEQFF. The DNA of the CDR3 is TGTGCCAGCACCTCCCCAGGGGCGGGCTACAATGAGCAGTTCTTC.

In this sample, this clonotype turned up a few times. The rearrangement links TRBV28 to TRBJ1-6; D gene uncertain. Trimming removed 7 bases from V and 4 bases from J, with 14 bases in between. This CDR3 spans 15 amino acids. Germline CDR1 reads MDHEN; CDR2 reads SYDVKM. The CDR3 loop is CASTPVRRYNSPLHF. The DNA of the CDR3 is TGTGCCAGCACCCCCGTTAGAAGATATAATTCACCCCTCCACTTT.

This clonotype came up many times. The chain is built from TRBV29-1 and TRBJ2-7; D call uncertain. Germline values: CDR1 SQVTM, CDR2 ANQGSEA. The V and J ends lost 1 base and 7 bases respectively, with 11 bases between them. CDR3 length: 12 residues. For the CDR3, the DNA is TGCAGCGTTGAAGTTGGAGCAACTGAGCAGTACTTC. Residues: CSVEVGATEQYF.

Many counts were recorded for this clonotype. The rearrangement uses TRBV7-6 and TRBJ2-7; 11 bases map to TRBD2. V gave up 5 bases and J gave up 4 bases; unmatched junction bases: 7. The CDR3 extends over 15 amino acids. The V gene's germline CDR1 is SGHVS and CDR2 FNYEAQ. The CDR3 loop is CASSPIAGGPYEQYF. CDR3 coding DNA: TGTGCCAGCAGCCCCATAGCGGGAGGGCCTTACGAGCAGTACTTC.

This clonotype was seen a few times. The chain couples TRBV5-1 to TRBJ2-4; 8 bases are shared with TRBD2. The germline V gene encodes CDR1 SGHRS and CDR2 YFSETQ. CDR3 length: 16 amino acids. Trimming took 5 bases from V and 7 from J; bases not matched to a gene: 14. Here the CDR3 reads CASSGVSGAGNNIQYF. For the CDR3, the DNA is TGCGCCAGCAGTGGGGTTAGCGGGGCCGGGAACAACATTCAGTACTTC.

This clonotype is a singleton in its sample. The chain recombines TRBV6-1 with TRBJ2-6; 11 bases agree with TRBD1. Germline trimming cut 5 bases from V and 1 base from J; bases unmatched to any gene: 10. CDR3 length: 19 residues. Germline V gene lookup returns CDR1 MNHNS and CDR2 SASEGT. In DNA form, the CDR3 reads TGTGCCAGCAGTCAACCGCCGGGACAGGGGGTTTCTGGGGCCAACGTCCTGACTTTC. Protein: CASSQPPGQGVSGANVLTF.

A note on this clonotype: Lacking the conserved final phenylalanine or tryptophan, this CDR3 likely reflects a read error. The rearrangement links TRBV5-1 to TRBJ2-1; the match to TRBD1 covers 10 bases. The CDR3 is 15 amino acids. Germline CDR1 reads SGHRS; CDR2 reads YFSETQ. V lost 5 bases, J lost 4 bases, and 6 bases stayed unmatched. CDR3 region: CASSIGTGVYNEQFL. In DNA form, the CDR3 reads TGCGCCAGCAGTATCGGGACAGGGGTATACAATGAGCAGTTCTTA.

The table lists this clonotype with a few counts. It may be a read error: a sequence one base away is much more abundant. The chain uses TRBV9 and TRBJ2-7; D possibly corresponds to TRBD1 (6 bases). The germline V and J ends were trimmed by 3 bases and 3 bases, with 10 bases remaining between them. This CDR3 is 13 amino acids long. Looked up from germline, CDR1 is SGDLS and CDR2 is YYNGEE. CDR3 nucleotides: TGTGCCAGCAGCGAGGGACACGGCTACGAGCAGTACTTC. It is translated as CASSEGHGYEQYF.

This chain joins TRBV12-3 or TRBV12-4 and TRBJ2-2; D gene unclear. Trimming left V 6 bases short and J 0 bases short, with 11 bases between. The CDR3 spans 15 residues. The CDR3 DNA sequence: TGTGCCAGCAGCAACGAGGCAGCGAACACCGGGGAGCTGTTTTTT. Amino acids: CASSNEAANTGELFF.

The J gene is TRBJ2-3, the V gene TRBV3-1; 9 bases fit TRBD2. V lost 5 bases to trimming and J lost 10 bases; unmatched junction nucleotides: 13. Looked up from germline, CDR1 is LGHDT and CDR2 is YNNKEL (reference sequence). CDR3 size: 15 residues. The CDR3 reads CASSSTGSSGASQYF. The CDR3, as DNA: TGTGCCAGCAGCTCAACGGGGTCTAGCGGGGCATCGCAGTATTTT.

The sample holds a few counts of this clonotype. J is TRBJ2-7 and V is TRBV29-1; possibly TRBD2 for D (6 bases). Trimming took 1 base from V and 1 from J, leaving 17 bases between them. CDR3 size: 16 residues. In germline, CDR1 is SQVTM, CDR2 ANQGSEA. CDR3 nucleotide sequence: TGCAGCGTTGAAGGTTTACCGGGACTCCCGTCCTACGAGCAGTACTTC. Residues: CSVEGLPGLPSYEQYF.